One sample yielded the 32 T cell receptor beta chains listed below, sequenced in a study of T cells in Graves' hyperthyroidism and ophthalmopathy. RNA transcripts were the template for amplifying TCR beta CDR3 regions. Primed by the HTBI set, a first-round RT-PCR was run on the TCR CDR3. Each CDR3 protein gets one entry after TCRdb re-called the multiplex PCR reads with MiXCR. The sample yields about 320,000 distinct CDR3 sequences, around a sixth seen once. The sequencing input was blood. These receptor sequences come from a man aged 30-40 years with Graves' hyperthyroidism.

A note on this clonotype: This could be a read error, since a much larger clone is one nucleotide away. The rearrangement uses TRBV5-5 and TRBJ2-1; TRBD1 aligns across 7 bases. Germline assignment: CDR1 SGHKS and CDR2 YYEKEE (reference sequence). The junction had 7 bases not matched to a gene; V was cut back by 0 bases and J by 10 bases. This CDR3 comprises 14 residues. The CDR3 nucleotides are TGTGCCAGCAGCTTGGCGACAGGGTACTACGAGCAGTTCTTC. Translating gives CASSLATGYYEQFF.

This clonotype was seen many times. The J gene is TRBJ1-1, the V gene TRBV29-1, with D possibly TRBD1 on 5 matching bases. The germline V gene has CDR1 SQVTM and CDR2 ANQGSEA. This CDR3 contains 13 residues. Trimming stripped 7 bases from V and 5 bases from J, with 17 bases between. The CDR3 nucleotides read TGCAGCGCTGGGGGGGGGGAAAGAACTGAAGCTTTCTTT. Residues: CSAGGGERTEAFF.

This clonotype was picked up many times. The chain employs TRBV30 and TRBJ2-7, with a possible D match to TRBD2 (6 bases). Trimming cost V 4 bases and J 3 bases, with 10 bases left between them. CDR1 is GTSNPN and CDR2 is SVGIG in the germline V gene (reference sequence). CDR3 length: 12 residues. CDR3 amino acids: CAWTPGGYEQYF. CDR3 nucleotide sequence: TGTGCCTGGACCCCCGGGGGCTACGAGCAGTACTTC.

This rearrangement joins TRBV5-1 to TRBJ2-5; perhaps D is TRBD1 or TRBD2 (5 bases each). The CDR3 is 16 residues long. Trimming left V 4 bases short and J 5 bases short, with 21 bases between. The germline V gene has CDR1 SGHRS and CDR2 YFSETQ. The CDR3 is CASSRGDRGLTETQYF. Written as DNA, the CDR3 is TGCGCCAGCAGCCGGGGCGACCGAGGGCTTACGGAGACCCAGTACTTC.

J is TRBJ1-1 and V is TRBV20-1, with D perhaps TRBD1 (5 bases). Germline CDR1 reads DFQATT; CDR2 reads SNEGSKA (reference sequence). This CDR3 is built from 13 residues. V lost 2 bases, J lost 2 bases, and 9 bases lay in between. The CDR3 DNA reads TGCAGTGCTAGACGGACACCTAACACTGAAGCTTTCTTT. This gives the protein CSARRTPNTEAFF.

The rearrangement joins TRBV7-9 to TRBJ2-6; 10 nucleotides match TRBD1. The V gene end was trimmed by 6 bases and the J gene end by 5 bases; junction bases not matched to a gene: 7. CDR1 is SEHNR, CDR2 FQNEAQ, per germline (reference sequence). The CDR3 extends over 16 amino acids. The CDR3, as DNA: TGTGCCAGCAGAGGACAGGGGGACTTCCGGGCCAACGTCCTGACTTTC. Translating it yields CASRGQGDFRANVLTF.

V and J are TRBV12-5 and TRBJ2-1; 8 positions agree with TRBD2. From germline, CDR1 is LGHNT and CDR2 FRNRAP. This CDR3 is 15 amino acids long. J lost 9 bases, V lost 5 bases, and 12 bases had no gene match. The CDR3 nucleotides read TGTGCTAGTGGTCCCCCAACGGGAGGGTCACGTGAGCAGTTCTTC. It encodes CASGPPTGGSREQFF.

This clonotype was seen repeatedly, ten times or more. The chain is built from TRBV28 and TRBJ2-1; 7 bases align to TRBD1. V trimming: 2 bases; J trimming: 9 bases; junction bases outside the gene matches: 7. Germline V gene sequence: CDR1 MDHEN, CDR2 SYDVKM. The length of the CDR3 is 14 residues. The CDR3: CASSLPRQGGEQFF. For the CDR3, the DNA is TGTGCCAGCAGTTTACCCCGACAGGGCGGTGAGCAGTTCTTC.

This clonotype appeared a few times. V usage is TRBV7-9 and J usage is TRBJ2-7; D perhaps matches TRBD1 (5 bases). In germline, CDR1 is SEHNR, CDR2 FQNEAQ (reference sequence). The CDR3 runs 14 residues. V dropped 1 base and J dropped 7 bases, with 14 bases sitting between them. In DNA, the CDR3 is TGTGCCAGCAGCTTAGTCGACAGCTTAGGGGAGCAGTACTTC. Its protein is CASSLVDSLGEQYF.

This clonotype has ten or more counts. The chain combines TRBV29-1 with TRBJ2-7; D remains unclear. The CDR3 consists of 13 residues. Trimming pared 4 bases from V and 6 bases from J, leaving 16 bases between. Germline CDR1 reads SQVTM; CDR2 reads ANQGSEA. CDR3 bases: TGCAGCGTTGCGTACTCAGCCTGGAGCGAGCAGTACTTC. Translation gives CSVAYSAWSEQYF.

This clonotype was seen many times. This chain connects TRBV12-3 or TRBV12-4 to TRBJ1-6, with 8 bases that match TRBD1. The V and J ends lost 6 bases and 7 bases, in that order; junction bases with no gene match: 11. The CDR3 is 16 amino acids. CDR3 region: CASSWAPGQANSPLHF. Here the CDR3 DNA reads TGTGCCAGCAGCTGGGCACCGGGACAGGCGAATTCACCCCTCCACTTT.

This clonotype occurred many times. The rearrangement uses TRBV7-2 and TRBJ2-2, with a tentative D call TRBD1 (6 bases). Germline V CDR1 and CDR2: SGHTA, FQGNSA. V was cut by 5 bases and J by 6 bases, with 13 bases left in between. The CDR3 spans 14 residues. The CDR3: CASSLGAEAGELFF. The CDR3 DNA reads TGTGCCAGCAGCCTGGGGGCGGAAGCCGGGGAGCTGTTTTTT. Full variable domain (missing parts from reference TRBV7-2 and TRBJ2-2): GAGVSQSPSNKVTEKGKDVELRCDPISGHTALYWYRQSLGQGLEFLIYFQGNSAPDKSGLPSDRFSAERTGGSVSTLTIQRTQQEDSAVYLCASSLGAEAGELFFGEGSRLTVL.

The genes are TRBV5-1 and TRBJ2-5; a possible D gene is TRBD1 (6 bases). The CDR3 is 13 residues long. V lost 5 bases to trimming and J lost 3 bases, with 11 bases between them. The germline V gene encodes CDR1 SGHRS and CDR2 YFSETQ. The CDR3 DNA reads TGCGCCAGCAGAAACAGGGAAGAAGAGACCCAGTACTTC. This gives the protein CASRNREEETQYF.

The V gene is TRBV28, the J gene TRBJ2-3, with 9 bases lining up with TRBD1. Germline values: CDR1 MDHEN, CDR2 SYDVKM. This CDR3 comprises 14 residues. J lost 5 bases, V lost 6 bases, and 6 bases had no gene match. This CDR3 reads CASSYRGRRDTQYF. The CDR3 DNA is TGTGCCAGCAGCTACAGGGGGCGGAGAGATACGCAGTATTTT.

There are a few counts of this clonotype. This chain uses TRBV9 with TRBJ2-7; the match to TRBD2 covers 8 bases. V lost 1 base, J lost 4 bases, and 7 bases stayed unmatched. Germline CDR1 and CDR2: SGDLS and YYNGEE. The CDR3 has 15 residues. The CDR3 sequence: CASSVSNGRAYEQYF. Here the CDR3 DNA reads TGTGCCAGCAGCGTAAGTAACGGGAGGGCTTACGAGCAGTACTTC.

This clonotype was counted ten times or more. This chain uses TRBV3-1 with TRBJ2-3, with a weak D call TRBD1 (5 bases). The CDR3 is 13 amino acids. Germline values: CDR1 LGHDT, CDR2 YNNKEL (reference sequence). V lost 3 bases and J 4 bases, leaving 8 bases between the germline ends. The CDR3 spells CASSQGQADTQYF. In DNA, the CDR3 is TGTGCCAGCAGCCAGGGGCAGGCAGATACGCAGTATTTT.

This clonotype showed up many times. V gene TRBV7-8 combines with J gene TRBJ2-1; perhaps TRBD2 as D (5 bases). Germline lookup yields CDR1 SGHVS and CDR2 FQNEAQ. The CDR3 loop spans 12 amino acids. Trimming removed 8 bases from V and 12 bases from J, with 17 bases in between. CDR3 sequence reads: CASSLRGEMQFF. CDR3 coding DNA: TGTGCCAGCTCACTTCGGGGTGAGATGCAGTTCTTC.

This clonotype appeared a few times. The chain joins TRBV5-4 to TRBJ2-1; TRBD2 is a possible D gene (7 bases). The germline gives CDR1 SGHNT, CDR2 YYREEE (reference sequence). CDR3 length: 15 residues. V lost 3 bases to trimming and J lost 7 bases, with 17 bases between them. CDR3 in amino acids: CASSSSGHGGNEQFF. The CDR3 DNA sequence: TGTGCCAGCAGCTCTTCGGGACACGGGGGGAATGAGCAGTTCTTC.

At least ten counts were recorded for this clonotype. The V gene is TRBV28, the J gene TRBJ2-7, with 9 bases fitting TRBD2. Germline CDR1 and CDR2: MDHEN and SYDVKM. The ends lost 7 bases at V and 0 bases at J; junction bases unmatched: 10. The CDR3 loop spans 16 amino acids. CDR3 sequence (DNA): TGTGCCAGCACCCCACGGGGAGCGGGAGGCTCCTACGAGCAGTACTTC. This translates into CASTPRGAGGSYEQYF. The full variable domain, in which reference TRBV28 and TRBJ2-7 provide the parts outside the CDR3, is DVKVTQSSRYLVKRTGEKVFLECVQDMDHENMFWYRQDPGLGLRLIYFSYDVKMKEKGDIPEGYSVSREKKERFSLILESASTNQTSMYLCASTPRGAGGSYEQYFGPGTRLTVT.

This clonotype appeared a few times. V is TRBV20-1 and J is TRBJ2-7; D is unclear. The CDR3 spans 13 residues. V was pared by 6 bases and J by 2 bases, with 14 bases between. Germline CDR1 and CDR2: DFQATT and SNEGSKA (reference sequence). CDR3 coding DNA: TGCAGTGCCTTGCCCGTCAACGCCTACGAGCAGTACTTC. This codes for CSALPVNAYEQYF.

This clonotype has a count of ten or more. This rearrangement joins TRBV12-3 or TRBV12-4 to TRBJ2-3; 13 bases map to TRBD2. Trimming took 2 bases from V and 4 from J; bases not matched to a gene: 3. This CDR3 spans 16 amino acids. DNA for the CDR3: TGTGCCAGCAGTTTATCACTAGCGGGAGGGGCAGATACGCAGTATTTT. As protein: CASSLSLAGGADTQYF.

This clonotype has at least ten counts. V is TRBV2 and J is TRBJ2-3, with 10 bases fitting TRBD1. The CDR3 spans 11 residues. The V segment lost 9 bases and the J segment 6 bases; nucleotides outside the gene matches: 0. Germline loops: CDR1 SNHLY, CDR2 FYNNEI. CDR3 protein: CARGQGDTQYF. The CDR3 nucleotides are TGTGCCAGGGGACAGGGGGATACGCAGTATTTT.

Many counts were recorded for this clonotype. The chain couples TRBV12-3 or TRBV12-4 to TRBJ2-1, with 7 bases aligning to TRBD1. V shed 6 bases, J shed 7 bases, and the junction held 15 bases outside the gene matches. The CDR3 has 16 amino acids. CDR3 nucleotide sequence: TGTGCCAGCAGCCTAGAGACAGGGTATTACGAGAATGAGCAGTTCTTC. It encodes CASSLETGYYENEQFF.

This clonotype was observed at least ten times. The chain employs TRBV28 and TRBJ1-6; unclear D gene. Germline CDR1 and CDR2: MDHEN and SYDVKM. CDR3 size: 14 residues. Trimming removed 6 bases at V and 8 bases at J, with 14 bases between. CDR3 sequence: CASRSTLLYSPLHF. CDR3 DNA sequence: TGTGCCAGCAGGTCGACCCTTTTGTATTCACCCCTCCACTTT. The whole variable domain, remainder taken from reference TRBV28 and TRBJ1-6, is DVKVTQSSRYLVKRTGEKVFLECVQDMDHENMFWYRQDPGLGLRLIYFSYDVKMKEKGDIPEGYSVSREKKERFSLILESASTNQTSMYLCASRSTLLYSPLHFGNGTRLTVT.

Ten or more counts support this clonotype. Written as DNA, the CDR3 is TGTGCCAGCAGCTTTAGCGGGGCAGACCAAGAGACCCAGTACTTC. Amino acid sequence: CASSFSGADQETQYF. This rearrangement joins TRBV7-2 to TRBJ2-5, with 8 bases matching TRBD2. This CDR3 has 15 amino acids. Germline CDR1 and CDR2: SGHTA and FQGNSA. Trimming took 3 bases from V and 0 from J; bases not matched to a gene: 3.

This chain links TRBV11-3 with TRBJ2-1, with D perhaps given as TRBD1 or TRBD2 (6 bases each). The CDR3 contains 15 residues. CDR1 and CDR2 (germline): SGHNT, YENEEA. V was clipped by 3 bases and J by 6 bases, with 15 bases between them. CDR3 amino acids: CASSFGGLRPNEQFF. The CDR3 DNA is TGTGCCAGCAGCTTTGGGGGGCTTCGCCCCAATGAGCAGTTCTTC.

J is TRBJ2-7 and V is TRBV19; 10 bases are a match to TRBD2. Germline V gene sequence: CDR1 LNHDA, CDR2 SQIVND (reference sequence). There are 18 residues in the CDR3. The J segment lost 1 base and the V segment lost 5 bases, leaving 14 bases of the junction unmatched. CDR3 protein: CASSPRIGLAEGSYEQYF. The CDR3 bases are TGTGCCAGTAGTCCGAGGATCGGACTAGCGGAAGGGTCCTACGAGCAGTACTTC. Based on the CDR3 plus reference TRBV19 and TRBJ2-7, the full variable domain is DGGITQSPKYLFRKEGQNVTLSCEQNLNHDAMYWYRQDPGQGLRLIYYSQIVNDFQKGDIAEGYSVSREKKESFPLTVTSAQKNPTAFYLCASSPRIGLAEGSYEQYFGPGTRLTVT.

This clonotype has a count of ten or more. CDR3 region: CASSFWAGSNEKLFF. The CDR3 DNA follows: TGTGCCAGCAGTTTTTGGGCAGGGTCTAATGAAAAACTGTTTTTT. The chain carries TRBV28 and TRBJ1-4; D is perhaps TRBD1 (5 bases). The V end was cut by 3 bases, the J end by 3 bases, with 11 bases between. Germline CDR1 MDHEN, CDR2 SYDVKM. This CDR3 contains 15 residues.

This clonotype was recorded at least ten times. This rearrangement joins TRBV30 to TRBJ1-5, with D possibly matching TRBD1 (5 bases). The ends were cut back, 0 bases at V and 7 bases at J, with 16 bases in the middle. Per germline, CDR1 GTSNPN and CDR2 SVGIG (reference sequence). The CDR3 sequence is 15 residues long. The CDR3 DNA follows: TGTGCCTGGAGTGTCGGGGCCCTGCGGGGCCAGCCCCAGCATTTT. Translated: CAWSVGALRGQPQHF.

This clonotype appeared many times. The CDR3 reads CAASHERNQPQHF. CDR3 bases: TGTGCCGCATCTCACGAGCGCAATCAGCCCCAGCATTTT. This rearrangement joins TRBV6-1 to TRBJ1-5; D is unclear. CDR1 MNHNS and CDR2 SASEGT come from the germline V gene. The germline V and J ends were trimmed by 11 bases and 2 bases, with 13 bases remaining between them. The length of the CDR3 is 13 residues.

J is TRBJ2-3 and V is TRBV14; D remains ambiguous. The V gene lost 4 bases and the J gene lost 4 bases, with 18 bases spanning the gap. Germline CDR1 and CDR2: SGHDN and FVKESK. This CDR3 spans 16 amino acids. The CDR3 reads CASSPLGGSRADTQYF. The CDR3 DNA is TGTGCCAGCAGCCCCCTTGGTGGCTCACGGGCAGATACGCAGTATTTT.

This clonotype was counted at least ten times. The chain couples TRBV12-3 or TRBV12-4 to TRBJ2-7; either TRBD1 or TRBD2 may fit D (6 bases each). V lost 4 bases, J lost 5 bases, and 15 bases lay in between. This CDR3 comprises 14 residues. The CDR3 spells CASSYRGQGNEQYF. The CDR3 region has the DNA TGTGCCAGCAGTTACCGGGGGCAGGGTAACGAGCAGTACTTC.